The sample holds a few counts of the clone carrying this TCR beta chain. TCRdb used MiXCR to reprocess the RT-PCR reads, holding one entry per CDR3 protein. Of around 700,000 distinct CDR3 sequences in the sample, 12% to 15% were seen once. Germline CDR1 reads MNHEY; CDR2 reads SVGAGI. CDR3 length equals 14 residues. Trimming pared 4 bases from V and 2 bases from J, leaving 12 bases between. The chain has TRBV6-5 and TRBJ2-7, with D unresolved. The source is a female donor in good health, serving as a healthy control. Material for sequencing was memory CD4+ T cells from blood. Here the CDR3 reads CASSSPDTTYEQYF. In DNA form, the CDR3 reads TGTGCCAGCAGTTCTCCCGACACGACCTACGAGCAGTACTTC.